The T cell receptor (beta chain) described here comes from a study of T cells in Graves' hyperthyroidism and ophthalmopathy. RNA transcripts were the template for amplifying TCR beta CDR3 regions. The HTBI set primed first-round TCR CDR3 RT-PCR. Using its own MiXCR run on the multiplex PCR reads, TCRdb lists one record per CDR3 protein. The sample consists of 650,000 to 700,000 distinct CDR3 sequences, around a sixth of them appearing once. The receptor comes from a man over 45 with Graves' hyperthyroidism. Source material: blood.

In DNA form, the CDR3 reads TGTGCCAGCAGCCAGGACAGGGGGCGAACGGAATACTATGGCTACACCTTC. Residues: CASSQDRGRTEYYGYTF. V usage is TRBV6-1 and J usage is TRBJ1-2; 11 nucleotides match TRBD1. Germline CDR1 reads MNHNS; CDR2 reads SASEGT. The V and J ends lost 6 bases and 3 bases, in that order; junction bases with no gene match: 12. CDR3 length equals 17 residues.